This is a list of T cell receptor beta chains from one sample in a study of blood T cell repertoires in COVID-19. The assay was immunoSEQ multiplex PCR, and TCRdb's table has in-frame clones only and misses some. The sample records about 140,000 clones, over 80% being singletons. Sequencing was done on a sample of peripheral blood. The origin of the receptors is a man aged 55 to 69 with active or convalescent COVID-19. Each CDR3 is given with its conserved first and last residue. D genes are given only for firm matches. Clone size, where shown, is once, few, many, or a class for clones that have expanded.

once | TRBJ1-1 | TRBV27 | - | TGTGCCAGCAGTCCCTGGCGGGTAAAGAACACTGAAGCTTTCTTT | CASSPWRVKNTEAFF
- | TRBJ2-2 | TRBV7-2 | TRBD1 | TGTGCCAGCAGCAAGCTGGACAGGAGGCTCGGGGAGCTGTTTTTT | CASSKLDRRLGELFF
- | TRBJ2-3 | TRBV27 | TRBD2 | TGTGCCAGCAGTATGGGACTAGCGGGAGGGACTTATACGCAGTATTTT | CASSMGLAGGTYTQYF
- | TRBJ1-2 | TRBV4-3 | TRBD1 | TGCGCCAGCAGCCAAGCCAGACAGGGTAACTATGGCTACACCTTC | CASSQARQGNYGYTF
once | TRBJ2-7 | TRBV28 | TRBD1 | TGTGCCAGCACCGAGACAGGGGGCGCCTACGAGCAGTACTTC | CASTETGGAYEQYF
- | TRBJ2-7 | TRBV18 | - | TGTGCCAGCTCACCCCAGGGGGGATACGAGCAGTACTTC | CASSPQGGYEQYF
- | TRBJ2-7 | TRBV18 | TRBD1 | TGTGCCAGCTCACCACTACAGGGGCCCATCTCCTACGAGCAGTACTTC | CASSPLQGPISYEQYF
many | TRBJ1-1 | TRBV30 | TRBD1 | TGTGCCTGGGGGAGGACAGGGGAAGCTTTCTTT | CAWGRTGEAFF
- | TRBJ1-3 | TRBV30 | - | TGTGCCTGGAGCGAAGGGGGAACTGGAAACACCATATATTTT | CAWSEGGTGNTIYF
once | TRBJ1-1 | TRBV5-5 | - | TGTGCCAGCAGCTTGTGGCAGTTCTCGAACACTGAAGCTTTCTTT | CASSLWQFSNTEAFF
- | TRBJ2-2 | TRBV4-3 | - | TGCGCCAGCAGCCCCGGCGGGTATGGGTCCTACACCGGGGAGCTGTTTTTT | CASSPGGYGSYTGELFF
- | TRBJ2-2 | TRBV5-4 | TRBD1 | TGTGCCAGCAGCTCGGGGACAGGAACGAACACCGGGGAGCTGTTTTTT | CASSSGTGTNTGELFF
once | TRBJ2-7 | TRBV5-6 | - | TGTGCCAGCAGCTTGGGAGTGTCCCACGAGCAGTACTTC | CASSLGVSHEQYF
- | TRBJ2-7 | TRBV5-4 | TRBD2 | TGTGCCAGCAGCTTAGCTAGCGGACCTCCGCCGGACGAGCAGTACTTC | CASSLASGPPPDEQYF
- | TRBJ2-1 | TRBV4-3 | TRBD2 | TGCGCCAGCAGCCAAGTTCTGCTAGCGGCTTCCTACAATGAGCAGTTCTTC | CASSQVLLAASYNEQFF
- | TRBJ2-1 | TRBV19 | TRBD2 | TGTGCCAGTAGTATAGATAGCGGGATCCCCTACAATGAGCAGTTCTTC | CASSIDSGIPYNEQFF
few | TRBJ2-5 | TRBV6-5 | - | TGTGCCAGCAGTTACGACAGCGAGCAAGAGACCCAGTACTTC | CASSYDSEQETQYF
- | TRBJ1-1 | TRBV19 | - | TGTGCCAGTAGTCGAGCGCTATTGTCGAACACTGAAGCTTTCTTT | CASSRALLSNTEAFF
once | TRBJ2-7 | TRBV28 | - | TGTGCCAGCAGTTCCATCGCTAGCGTATACGAGCAGTACTTC | CASSSIASVYEQYF
- | TRBJ2-7 | TRBV6-2/TRBV6-3 | - | TGTGCCAGCAGATACAACAGGGCCCCCTACGAGCAGTACTTC | CASRYNRAPYEQYF